This record covers a single T cell receptor beta chain. Its antigen is undetermined. The record originates from a study of blood T cells in healthy people across ages. Across the whole study: Per every two T cells, about one barcoded beta molecule was captured by template switching.

The authors ran a second PCR of roughly 6 to 12 cycles using a sample-barcoded 5' primer and a J-beta primer mix. TCRdb re-called the 5' RACE reads with MiXCR, one entry per CDR3 protein. The sample includes about 1.8 million distinct CDR3 sequences, around half of them seen just once. Study-level results: PBMC samples, being unsorted, prevented any conclusive comparison of naive and antigen-experienced cells.

The CDR3 has 14 residues. V lost 7 bases to trimming and J lost 5 bases, with 14 bases between them. The germline V gene encodes CDR1 MNHNS and CDR2 SASEGT. The clonotype was recovered from a woman aged 40 to 50 in good health. Sequencing used blood. This sequence joins TRBV6-1 and TRBJ1-4, with a weak D call TRBD1 (5 bases). This chain's CDR3 is CASNRDWGNEKLFF. CDR3 nucleotides: TGTGCCAGCAACCGGGACTGGGGCAATGAAAAACTGTTTTTT.